This T cell receptor beta chain came from a study of somatic mutations in cytotoxic T cells in rheumatoid arthritis. Details on this clone: The antigen is unknown.

Germline CDR1 reads SEHNR; CDR2 reads FQNEAQ (reference sequence). The CDR3 is 18 amino acids. V was pared by 3 bases and J by 2 bases, with 7 bases of the junction left unmatched. Whole-study results and caveats: The CD8+ clonality of rheumatoid arthritis patients increased with age, whereas that of healthy controls did not.

Authors' methods: Matching between patient CD8+ clones larger than 1% and published virus-specific TCRB sequences was rare. Data came from immunoSEQ multiplex PCR; TCRdb stores just in-frame clones and leaves some out. V, J and clone size reflect that table, while D and trimming were determined from the DNA. The sample lists 9,500 to 11,000 clones; 85% were seen once. Sequencing was performed on CD8+ T cells sorted from blood. V is TRBV7-9 and J is TRBJ2-1; TRBD2 aligns across 13 bases. This clonotype was sampled from an adult with rheumatoid arthritis. The CDR3 is CASSFGLAGANAYNEQFF. The CDR3 bases are TGTGCCAGCAGCTTCGGACTAGCGGGAGCGAACGCCTACAATGAGCAGTTCTTC.